These 28 T cell receptor beta chains were all obtained from the same sample, sequenced in a study of blood T cell repertoires in COVID-19. Sequenced by immunoSEQ multiplex PCR; TCRdb stores in-frame clones only, minus some. Of under 250,000 clones detected, approximately 89% appear once; the ten largest clones hold around 1.6%. Source material: peripheral blood. The receptors here all came from a woman aged 60-75 years who had recovered from COVID-19.

Turning to this clone: Germline is not matched at one junction end, which may reflect a read error. This chain joins TRBV7-7 and TRBJ2-5; D possibly corresponds to TRBD1 (5 bases). Germline V gene lookup returns CDR1 SSHAT and CDR2 FNYEAQ (reference sequence). The CDR3 is made up of 12 amino acids. In nucleotides, the CDR3 is TGTGCTAGCACCTCCTCCACAGGGACCCAGTACTTC. Translation: CASTSSTGTQYF.

This sequence joins TRBV12-3 or TRBV12-4 and TRBJ2-7; TRBD1 matches 7 bases. The CDR3 loop spans 13 amino acids. V gave up 10 bases and J gave up 5 bases; unmatched junction bases: 11. CDR3: CATRQGAANEQYF. The CDR3 DNA reads as TGTGCCACCCGACAGGGTGCTGCGAACGAGCAGTACTTC.

The chain recombines TRBV7-2 with TRBJ2-1; 8 nucleotides agree with TRBD2. The CDR3 is 18 residues long. V gave up 6 bases and J gave up 0 bases; unmatched junction bases: 13. CDR1 is SGHTA, CDR2 FQGNSA, per germline. The CDR3: CASRPGGGGGSSYNEQFF. The CDR3 DNA follows: TGTGCCAGCAGGCCGGGAGGTGGCGGGGGGAGCTCCTACAATGAGCAGTTCTTC. Using reference TRBV7-2 and TRBJ2-1 for the parts outside the CDR3, the full variable domain is GAGVSQSPSNKVTEKGKDVELRCDPISGHTALYWYRQSLGQGLEFLIYFQGNSAPDKSGLPSDRFSAERTGGSVSTLTIQRTQQEDSAVYLCASRPGGGGGSSYNEQFFGPGTRLTVL.

The chain recombines TRBV18 with TRBJ2-6, with D hard to call. Germline CDR1 KGHSH, CDR2 LQKENI. V lost 6 bases and J 2 bases, leaving 17 bases between the germline ends. This CDR3 has 17 residues. In DNA, the CDR3 is TGTGCCAGCTCGCCCCTTCAGGCCCAGGCTGGGGCCAACGTCCTGACTTTC. Protein product: CASSPLQAQAGANVLTF.

This chain uses TRBV28 with TRBJ1-5; TRBD1 might be the D (5 bases). This CDR3 region has 13 residues. Germline V gene data show CDR1 as MDHEN and CDR2 as SYDVKM. With 9 bases removed from V and 2 bases from J, the gap between germline ends came to 11 bases. The CDR3 DNA reads TGTGCCAGTCAGGGTGGGGGCAATCAGCCCCAGCATTTT. Translating it yields CASQGGGNQPQHF. Supplemented by reference TRBV28 and TRBJ1-5, the full variable domain reads DVKVTQSSRYLVKRTGEKVFLECVQDMDHENMFWYRQDPGLGLRLIYFSYDVKMKEKGDIPEGYSVSREKKERFSLILESASTNQTSMYLCASQGGGNQPQHFGDGTRLSIL.

Here the CDR3 DNA reads TGCGCCAGCAGCCAAGGATTGCGGACAGGTGGAAACACCATATATTTT. Translating gives CASSQGLRTGGNTIYF. J is TRBJ1-3 and V is TRBV4-3; TRBD1 matches at 7 bases. The J segment lost 3 bases and the V segment lost 1 base, leaving 6 bases of the junction unmatched. The CDR3 has 16 amino acids. Germline CDR1 LGHNA, CDR2 YSLEER.

The chain uses TRBV28 and TRBJ1-3; D ambiguous. This CDR3 has 13 residues. Germline CDR1 and CDR2: MDHEN and SYDVKM. Trimming cost V 3 bases and J 1 base, with 4 bases left between them. The CDR3 loop reads CASSFLSGNTIYF. The CDR3 DNA follows: TGTGCCAGCAGTTTTCTTTCTGGAAACACCATATATTTT.

The V gene is TRBV4-3, the J gene TRBJ1-1; D is ambiguous. This CDR3 has 16 amino acids. Germline CDR1 and CDR2: LGHNA and YSLEER. Trimming stripped 0 bases from V and 1 base from J, with 12 bases between. The chain's CDR3 is CASSQERGRPNTEAFF. DNA of the CDR3: TGCGCCAGCAGCCAAGAGAGAGGGAGGCCGAACACTGAAGCTTTCTTT.

The V call is TRBV4-2, the J call TRBJ2-3; 14 nucleotides match TRBD2. J lost 6 bases, V lost 3 bases, and 17 bases had no gene match. The germline CDR1 and CDR2 sequences are LGHNA and YNFKEQ. CDR3 length: 20 residues. The CDR3 DNA follows: TGTGCCAGCAGCCAGAAGGTGACTAGCGGGGGGGCCGATTCAAGGGATACGCAGTATTTT. Protein product: CASSQKVTSGGADSRDTQYF.

This clone came up a few times. J is TRBJ1-3 and V is TRBV19; 7 bases line up with TRBD1. The V and J ends lost 1 base and 15 bases, in that order; junction bases with no gene match: 9. CDR3 length: 13 amino acids. CDR1 and CDR2 (germline): LNHDA, SQIVND (reference sequence). The CDR3 protein is CASSIGGTAHPYF. The CDR3 DNA reads as TGTGCCAGTAGTATAGGAGGGACAGCCCATCCATATTTT.

The chain carries TRBV2 and TRBJ2-7; D remains ambiguous. This CDR3 has 14 residues. Germline V gene lookup returns CDR1 SNHLY and CDR2 FYNNEI. V lost 6 bases to trimming and J lost 6 bases, with 18 bases between them. The DNA for the CDR3 is TGTGCCAGCAGGACCCGAAGCGAAACGTCCGAGCAGTACTTC. Its protein is CASRTRSETSEQYF.

In this sample, this clone turned up a few times. The CDR3 nucleotides are TGCGCCAGCAGCCCTAGGGACACCCCCTCCTATGGCTACACCTTC. This translates into CASSPRDTPSYGYTF. The chain uses TRBV4-3 and TRBJ1-2; perhaps TRBD1 as D (6 bases). This CDR3 has 15 amino acids. Deletions cut 4 bases from V and 4 bases from J, with 16 bases between. Germline V gene data show CDR1 as LGHNA and CDR2 as YSLEER.

The chain couples TRBV5-1 to TRBJ2-1; 7 bases match TRBD2. The CDR3 runs to 15 residues. Germline lookup yields CDR1 SGHRS and CDR2 YFSETQ. The junction had 10 bases not matched to a gene; V was cut back by 7 bases and J by 3 bases. CDR3 sequence (DNA): TGCGCCAGCGCCCCCTCCGGGGAGGGCTACAATGAGCAGTTCTTC. Its translation is CASAPSGEGYNEQFF.

This chain connects TRBV19 to TRBJ1-5; 11 bases line up with TRBD1. The CDR3 spans 14 residues. CDR1 and CDR2 from the germline V gene are LNHDA and SQIVND (reference sequence). J was trimmed by 7 bases and V by 8 bases; bases with no gene match: 7. The CDR3 DNA reads as TGTGCCAGTTCCGGGACAGGGGGAGGGCAGCCCCAGCATTTT. As protein: CASSGTGGGQPQHF.

V is TRBV7-2 and J is TRBJ1-2; TRBD1 is a possible D gene (6 bases). V lost 1 base, J lost 8 bases, and 20 bases lay in between. The CDR3 totals 16 residues. CDR1 SGHTA and CDR2 FQGNSA come from the germline V gene. DNA for the CDR3: TGTGCCAGCAGCTTAGATGAAGGGGGATTGATTGGGGGCTACACCTTC. Its translation is CASSLDEGGLIGGYTF.

This chain joins TRBV28 and TRBJ2-5; TRBD2 aligns across 7 bases. CDR1 MDHEN and CDR2 SYDVKM come from the germline V gene. J was trimmed by 2 bases and V by 8 bases; bases with no gene match: 5. The CDR3 spans 13 residues. The chain's CDR3 is CASLGTKQETQYF. The DNA for the CDR3 is TGTGCCAGCCTCGGGACTAAACAAGAGACCCAGTACTTC.

DNA of the CDR3: TGTGCCAGCAGTCCCCGACAGGGGGCTGGGGAGGCTTTCTTT. Protein sequence: CASSPRQGAGEAFF. The chain carries TRBV6-2 or TRBV6-3 and TRBJ1-1; 10 positions agree with TRBD1. The germline gives CDR1 MNHEY, CDR2 SVGEGT. With V trimmed by 5 bases and J by 11 bases, 11 bases remained unmatched. CDR3 size: 14 residues.

This clone was found once. The chain joins TRBV12-5 to TRBJ2-1, with D perhaps matching TRBD1 (7 bases). V lost 3 bases and J lost 8, with 8 bases in between. Germline values: CDR1 LGHNT, CDR2 FRNRAP. The CDR3 length is 12 residues. Here the CDR3 DNA reads TGTGCTAGTGGTTTCAGGGGGGATGAGCAGTTCTTC. Protein sequence: CASGFRGDEQFF.

This clone was counted only a few times. This rearrangement joins TRBV7-3 to TRBJ2-1; D might be TRBD1 (6 bases). Germline V gene sequence: CDR1 SGHTA, CDR2 FQGTGA. This CDR3 has 16 residues. Trimming shortened V by 1 base and J by 8 bases, and 18 bases separated the two germline ends. This CDR3 is CASSLMRTARFDEQFF. CDR3 bases: TGTGCCAGCAGCTTAATGAGGACAGCTCGATTCGATGAGCAGTTCTTC.

The chain joins TRBV7-8 to TRBJ2-5; 10 bases agree with TRBD2. Losses at the gene ends were 2 bases for V and 5 bases for J; bases not matched to a gene: 8. The length of the CDR3 is 16 residues. The germline CDR1 and CDR2 sequences are SGHVS and FQNEAQ. The CDR3 region has the DNA TGTGCCAGCAGCTTAAACAGCGGGGGGGCCCAGGAGACCCAGTACTTC. Its protein is CASSLNSGGAQETQYF.

The chain is built from TRBV28 and TRBJ2-7; D is unresolved. This CDR3 has 12 amino acids. Germline loops: CDR1 MDHEN, CDR2 SYDVKM. The V gene lost 4 bases and the J gene lost 10 bases, with 14 bases spanning the gap. The DNA for the CDR3 is TGTGCCAGCAGTTACCGACTCGAAGGACAGTACTTC. It yields the protein CASSYRLEGQYF.

The rearrangement uses TRBV28 and TRBJ1-3; D ambiguous. Germline V lookup: CDR1 MDHEN, CDR2 SYDVKM. This CDR3 contains 14 residues. V was cut by 6 bases and J by 4 bases, with 13 bases left in between. The CDR3 DNA is TGTGCCAGCAGGGCCCCAGGCGCCGGAAACACCATATATTTT. Its translation is CASRAPGAGNTIYF.

This chain uses TRBV7-9 with TRBJ2-1; TRBD2 aligns across 10 bases. Germline V gives CDR1 SEHNR, CDR2 FQNEAQ (reference sequence). This CDR3 has 19 amino acids. The junction had 9 bases not matched to a gene; V was cut back by 1 base and J by 0 bases. CDR3 bases: TGTGCCAGCAGCTTAGGACAGACTAGCGGGTGGAGCTCCTACAATGAGCAGTTCTTC. It codes for CASSLGQTSGWSSYNEQFF.

J is TRBJ2-7 and V is TRBV2; TRBD1 agrees at 9 bases. The germline V gene has CDR1 SNHLY and CDR2 FYNNEI. This CDR3 spans 15 amino acids. The junction had 14 bases not matched to a gene; V was cut back by 9 bases and J by 5 bases. The CDR3 DNA reads as TGTGCCAGTGAACGCCCGGGACAGGGTACCAACGAGCAGTACTTC. It is translated as CASERPGQGTNEQYF. Using reference TRBV2 and TRBJ2-7 for the parts outside the CDR3, the full variable domain is EPEVTQTPSHQVTQMGQEVILRCVPISNHLYFYWYRQILGQKVEFLVSFYNNEISEKSEIFDDQFSVERPDGSNFTLKIRSTKLEDSAMYFCASERPGQGTNEQYFGPGTRLTVT.

The chain is built from TRBV5-1 and TRBJ2-1; D not certain. Germline V gene data show CDR1 as SGHRS and CDR2 as YFSETQ. Trimming removed 0 bases from V and 0 bases from J, with 7 bases in between. The length of the CDR3 is 15 residues. The CDR3, as DNA: TGCGCCAGCAGCTTGGCGCTAAGCTCCTACAATGAGCAGTTCTTC. Translated, it gives CASSLALSSYNEQFF.

A single count supports this clone. This chain connects TRBV14 to TRBJ1-6; TRBD1 matches 8 bases. This CDR3 spans 13 amino acids. V shed 5 bases and J 12 bases; nucleotides not matched to a gene: 6. Germline lookup yields CDR1 SGHDN and CDR2 FVKESK. CDR3 sequence (DNA): TGTGCCAGCAGCAGACAGGGGTGGGAACCCCTCCACTTT. This codes for CASSRQGWEPLHF. Using reference TRBV14 and TRBJ1-6 for the parts outside the CDR3, the full variable domain is EAGVTQFPSHSVIEKGQTVTLRCDPISGHDNLYWYRRVMGKEIKFLLHFVKESKQDESGMPNNRFLAERTGGTYSTLKVQPAELEDSGVYFCASSRQGWEPLHFGNGTRLTVT.

V is TRBV25-1 and J is TRBJ2-5; 7 nucleotides align to TRBD2. V lost 7 bases to trimming and J lost 2 bases; unmatched junction nucleotides: 7. CDR3 length equals 14 residues. The germline V gene has CDR1 MGHDK and CDR2 SYGVNS. The chain's CDR3 is CASNPAGSQETQYF. The CDR3 nucleotides read TGTGCCAGCAACCCAGCGGGGAGTCAAGAGACCCAGTACTTC.

V gene TRBV7-2 combines with J gene TRBJ2-1, with TRBD2 matching 11 bases. Germline V gives CDR1 SGHTA, CDR2 FQGNSA. The trim removed 1 base at V and 6 bases at J, leaving 5 bases unmatched. CDR3 length: 16 amino acids. CDR3 in amino acids: CASSLDLAGGRNEQFF. The DNA of the CDR3 is TGTGCCAGCAGCTTAGATCTAGCGGGGGGCCGCAATGAGCAGTTCTTC.